A single sample is the source of the 21 T cell receptor beta chains below, sequenced in a study of metastatic and nonmetastatic thyroid tumors. No patient had received any treatment before thyroid surgery. TCRdb used MiXCR to call clones anew from the PCR reads. The sample contains around 35,000 clones, roughly 15% of which appear only once. Material for sequencing was blood. Receptors were obtained from a female donor with papillary thyroid cancer or a benign thyroid nodule (not recorded which). Some clones in this sample may be carry-over from other donors' samples.

This clone occurred many times. V usage is TRBV20-1 and J usage is TRBJ2-3; the match to TRBD1 covers 9 bases. CDR3 length: 15 amino acids. CDR1 and CDR2 from the germline V gene are DFQATT and SNEGSKA (reference sequence). V lost 0 bases, J lost 4 bases, and 5 bases stayed unmatched. The CDR3 region is CSARDGTGRSDTQYF. CDR3 coding DNA: TGCAGTGCTAGAGATGGGACAGGGAGGTCAGATACGCAGTATTTT.

This clone was observed at least ten times. The chain combines TRBV20-1 with TRBJ1-3; D is possibly TRBD1 (6 bases). This CDR3 is 17 amino acids long. Germline CDR1 reads DFQATT; CDR2 reads SNEGSKA (reference sequence). The V end was cut by 0 bases, the J end by 0 bases, with 15 bases between. The CDR3: CSARDHRASLSGNTIYF. Written as DNA, the CDR3 is TGCAGTGCTAGAGACCACAGGGCCTCCCTCTCTGGAAACACCATATATTTT.

This clone came up a few times. At one end the junction does not follow the germline gene, possibly because of a read error. V gene TRBV10-2 combines with J gene TRBJ1-1, with 11 bases aligning to TRBD1. The CDR3 contains 14 residues. Germline V gene sequence: CDR1 WSHSY, CDR2 SAAADI. Written as DNA, the CDR3 is TGTGCCAGGAGCAGGACAGGGGGCGACACTGAAGCTTTCTTT. Its translation: CARSRTGGDTEAFF.

This clone was seen repeatedly, ten times or more. The rearrangement links TRBV6-1 to TRBJ1-4; perhaps TRBD1 as D (6 bases). The germline V and J ends were trimmed by 5 bases and 5 bases, with 12 bases remaining between them. This CDR3 has 14 residues. Germline V gene lookup returns CDR1 MNHNS and CDR2 SASEGT. The CDR3 protein is CASSTWTENEKLFF. The CDR3 DNA reads as TGTGCCAGCAGTACATGGACAGAGAATGAAAAACTGTTTTTT.

Many counts were recorded for this clone. The chain recombines TRBV6-1 with TRBJ2-1; D uncertain. The germline CDR1 and CDR2 sequences are MNHNS and SASEGT. Trimming took off 8 bases at V and 5 bases at J, with 19 bases between the two ends. CDR3 length equals 15 residues. The CDR3: CASRNGRPVDNEQFF. CDR3 in DNA: TGTGCCAGCCGAAACGGGCGCCCGGTGGACAATGAGCAGTTCTTC.

This clone has ten or more counts. This chain links TRBV5-6 with TRBJ1-4, with D perhaps TRBD1 (6 bases). Trimming shortened V by 0 bases and J by 7 bases, and 13 bases separated the two germline ends. This CDR3 has 15 residues. Germline loops: CDR1 SGHDT, CDR2 YYEEEE. The CDR3 DNA reads TGTGCCAGCAGCTTGGGCTGGGCAGGGGCTGAAAAACTGTTTTTT. Its protein is CASSLGWAGAEKLFF.

This clone was picked up many times. The CDR3 nucleotides read TGCAGTGCTAGGGGCAAATGGTCGATGAACACTGAAGCTTTCTTT. Translated: CSARGKWSMNTEAFF. The rearrangement uses TRBV20-1 and TRBJ1-1; no clear D gene. With 3 bases removed from V and 0 bases from J, the gap between germline ends came to 14 bases. CDR3 length: 15 residues. Germline CDR1 DFQATT, CDR2 SNEGSKA (reference sequence).

This clone was observed at least ten times. The rearrangement joins TRBV25-1 to TRBJ2-4, with D hard to call. Looked up from germline, CDR1 is MGHDK and CDR2 is SYGVNS. The V gene lost 5 bases and the J gene lost 7 bases, with 6 bases spanning the gap. This CDR3 is built from 11 residues. CDR3 protein: CASSSDNIQYF. The CDR3 DNA follows: TGTGCCAGCAGTTCAGACAACATTCAGTACTTC.

In this sample, this clone turned up many times. V and J are TRBV13 and TRBJ2-7; 14 bases are a match to TRBD2. Trimming took 5 bases from V and 6 from J; bases not matched to a gene: 6. The V gene's germline CDR1 is PRHDT and CDR2 FYEKMQ (reference sequence). CDR3 length: 15 amino acids. Written as DNA, the CDR3 is TGTGCCAGCAGCGAAGGGACTAGCGGGGGAGGCGAGCAGTACTTC. Its protein is CASSEGTSGGGEQYF.

Concerning this clone itself: At one of its ends the junction is not consistent with the germline gene, which may arise from a read error. The rearrangement links TRBV4-2 to TRBJ1-2; no reliable D call. Germline CDR1 LGHNA, CDR2 YNFKEQ. This CDR3 has 11 amino acids. The CDR3 nucleotides are TGTACCAGCAGACAAGGATGGGGCTACACCTTC. Translation gives CTSRQGWGYTF.

This clone was detected many times. This chain connects TRBV2 to TRBJ2-7; D possibly matches TRBD1 or TRBD2 (5 bases each). The CDR3 is 14 amino acids. Per the germline V gene, CDR1 is SNHLY and CDR2 is FYNNEI. The V gene lost 8 bases and the J gene lost 3 bases, with 17 bases spanning the gap. Here the CDR3 reads CASGAAGRDYEQYF. The CDR3 bases are TGTGCCAGCGGGGCTGCTGGACGGGACTACGAGCAGTACTTC.

This clone was seen repeatedly, ten times or more. This rearrangement joins TRBV6-5 to TRBJ2-3; D not certain. The V end was cut by 2 bases, the J end by 10 bases, with 13 bases between. Germline V gene lookup returns CDR1 MNHEY and CDR2 SVGAGI. The CDR3 extends over 13 amino acids. Here the CDR3 DNA reads TGTGCCAGCAGTTACGACTCCTTAAGGGCGCAGTATTTT. Protein product: CASSYDSLRAQYF.

This clone showed up many times. The rearrangement uses TRBV12-3 or TRBV12-4 and TRBJ1-2, with TRBD1 identical over 7 bases. J lost 8 bases, V lost 1 base, and 7 bases had no gene match. The CDR3 contains 14 residues. The CDR3 DNA reads as TGTGCCAGCAGTTTAGATCACAGGGGCGGCGGCTACACCTTC. It translates to CASSLDHRGGGYTF.

This clone was seen repeatedly, ten times or more. The CDR3 sequence is CASSLHSANTEAFF. The CDR3 nucleotides are TGTGCCAGCAGCTTACACTCAGCGAACACTGAAGCTTTCTTT. The chain joins TRBV7-2 to TRBJ1-1; D ambiguous. The CDR3 runs to 14 residues. Per germline, CDR1 SGHTA and CDR2 FQGNSA. V shed 2 bases and J shed 1 base, with 8 bases lying between them.

This clone was detected many times. The rearrangement links TRBV6-1 to TRBJ2-1; TRBD1 matches 7 bases. Trimming cost V 6 bases and J 9 bases; bases outside gene matches: 8. Per germline, CDR1 MNHNS and CDR2 SASEGT. The CDR3 sequence is 13 residues long. The CDR3 nucleotides read TGTGCCAGCAGATTAGGGGGCTTGGGTGAGCAGTTCTTC. The encoded protein is CASRLGGLGEQFF.

The table lists this clone with many counts. V usage is TRBV5-6 and J usage is TRBJ2-5, with D perhaps matching TRBD1 or TRBD2 (5 bases each). The V gene's germline CDR1 is SGHDT and CDR2 YYEEEE. This CDR3 region has 13 residues. Trimming shortened V by 2 bases and J by 4 bases, and 9 bases separated the two germline ends. The CDR3 DNA reads as TGTGCCAGCAGCTTCCGGGGCGCAGAGACCCAGTACTTC. This encodes CASSFRGAETQYF.

The genes are TRBV24-1 and TRBJ2-3; the match to TRBD2 covers 7 bases. There are 16 residues in the CDR3. Germline V gives CDR1 KGHDR, CDR2 SFDVKD. The CDR3 loop reads CDNSAQRIAGPDTQYF. CDR3 nucleotide sequence: TGTGACAACAGTGCCCAAAGAATAGCGGGTCCAGATACGCAGTATTTT.

V is TRBV11-2 and J is TRBJ1-2; tentatively, D is TRBD1 (6 bases). The CDR3 is 16 residues long. V lost 5 bases to trimming and J lost 4 bases, with 20 bases between them. The germline CDR1 and CDR2 sequences are SGHAT and FQNNGV. CDR3 loop: CASSLNRDISFYGYTF. The CDR3 nucleotides are TGTGCCAGCAGCCTTAACCGGGACATCTCATTCTATGGCTACACCTTC.

This clone appeared many times. The V and J genes are TRBV6-5 and TRBJ1-2; tentatively, D is TRBD1 (6 bases). Germline CDR1 MNHEY, CDR2 SVGAGI. The CDR3 spans 13 residues. Trimming pared 2 bases from V and 6 bases from J, leaving 10 bases between. The CDR3: CASSYTAGDGYTF. The CDR3, as DNA: TGTGCCAGCAGTTACACGGCAGGGGATGGCTACACCTTC.

This clone occurred many times. The identical CDR3 is also encoded by other nucleotide sequences in the sample. The CDR3 nucleotides read TGCGCCAGCAGCCCAGCGTTAACGGCGAACTCTGGAAACACCATATATTTT. Protein: CASSPALTANSGNTIYF. The genes are TRBV5-1 and TRBJ1-3; D is undetermined. This CDR3 has 17 residues. The germline V and J ends were trimmed by 4 bases and 0 bases, with 17 bases remaining between them. Germline CDR1 is SGHRS and CDR2 is YFSETQ.

The chain links TRBV7-2 to TRBJ1-5, with a possible D match to TRBD1 (6 bases). CDR3 length equals 15 residues. Trimming shortened V by 3 bases and J by 7 bases, and 16 bases separated the two germline ends. Germline V gives CDR1 SGHTA, CDR2 FQGNSA. CDR3 protein: CASSFGGAGPQPQHF. CDR3 nucleotides: TGTGCCAGCAGCTTTGGGGGGGCAGGGCCACAGCCCCAGCATTTT. The whole variable domain, filled in from reference TRBV7-2 and TRBJ1-5, reads GAGVSQSPSNKVTEKGKDVELRCDPISGHTALYWYRQSLGQGLEFLIYFQGNSAPDKSGLPSDRFSAERTGGSVSTLTIQRTQQEDSAVYLCASSFGGAGPQPQHFGDGTRLSIL.